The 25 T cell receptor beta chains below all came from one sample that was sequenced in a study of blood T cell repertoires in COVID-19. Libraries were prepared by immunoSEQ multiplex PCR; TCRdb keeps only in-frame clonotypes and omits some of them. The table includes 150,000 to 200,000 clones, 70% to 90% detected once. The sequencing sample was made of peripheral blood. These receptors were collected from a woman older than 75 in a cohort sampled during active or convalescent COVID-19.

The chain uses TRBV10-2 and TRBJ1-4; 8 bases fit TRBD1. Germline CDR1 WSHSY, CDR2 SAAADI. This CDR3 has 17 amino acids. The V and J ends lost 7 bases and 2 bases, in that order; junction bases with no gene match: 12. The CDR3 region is CASTGQGLGGTNEKLFF. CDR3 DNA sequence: TGCGCCAGCACCGGACAGGGCCTGGGTGGGACTAATGAAAAACTGTTTTTT.

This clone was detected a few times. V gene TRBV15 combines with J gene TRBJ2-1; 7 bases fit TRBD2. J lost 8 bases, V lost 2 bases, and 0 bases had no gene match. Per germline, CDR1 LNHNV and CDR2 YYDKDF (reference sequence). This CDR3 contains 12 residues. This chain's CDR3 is CATSRRGDEQFF. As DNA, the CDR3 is TGTGCCACCAGCAGACGGGGGGATGAGCAGTTCTTC.

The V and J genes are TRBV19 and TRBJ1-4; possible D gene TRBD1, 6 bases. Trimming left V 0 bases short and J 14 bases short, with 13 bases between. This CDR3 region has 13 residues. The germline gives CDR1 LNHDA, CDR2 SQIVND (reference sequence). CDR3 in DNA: TGTGCCAGTAGTATAGAACAGGGTAGCCGGCTGTTTTTT. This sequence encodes CASSIEQGSRLFF.

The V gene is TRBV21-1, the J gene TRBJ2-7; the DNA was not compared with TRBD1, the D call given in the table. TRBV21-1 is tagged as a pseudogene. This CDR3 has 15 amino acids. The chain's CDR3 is CASSILGATAREQYF. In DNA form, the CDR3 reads TGTGCCAGCAGCATCCTGGGGGCCACAGCTAGGGAGCAGTACTTC.

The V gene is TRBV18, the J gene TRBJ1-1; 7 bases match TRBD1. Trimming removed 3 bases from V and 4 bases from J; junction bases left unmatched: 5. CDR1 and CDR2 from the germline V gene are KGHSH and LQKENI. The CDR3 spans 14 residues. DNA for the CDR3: TGTGCCAGCTCACCTAGACAGGGACGCACTGAAGCTTTCTTT. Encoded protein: CASSPRQGRTEAFF.

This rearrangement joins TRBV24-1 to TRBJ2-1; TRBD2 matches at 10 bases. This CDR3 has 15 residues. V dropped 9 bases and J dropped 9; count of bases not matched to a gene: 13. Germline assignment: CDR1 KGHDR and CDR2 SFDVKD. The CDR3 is CATSFGAGGQGEQFF. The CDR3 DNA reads TGTGCCACCTCTTTCGGAGCGGGAGGGCAGGGTGAGCAGTTCTTC.

CDR3 region: CASSQGWAGGFSGNTIYF. CDR3 nucleotide sequence: TGCGCCAGCAGCCAAGGTTGGGCAGGGGGCTTTAGTGGAAACACCATATATTTT. This chain connects TRBV4-1 to TRBJ1-3; TRBD1 matches at 8 bases. Germline CDR1 and CDR2: MGHRA and YSYEKL. There are 18 residues in the CDR3. With 1 base clipped from V and 3 bases from J, the junction kept 11 bases outside the gene matches.

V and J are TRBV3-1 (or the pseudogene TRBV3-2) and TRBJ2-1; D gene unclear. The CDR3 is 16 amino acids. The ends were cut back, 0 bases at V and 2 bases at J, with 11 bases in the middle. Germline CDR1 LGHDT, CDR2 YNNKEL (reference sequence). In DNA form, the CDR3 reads TGTGCCAGCAGCCAAGATGGCCTAGGCCCCTACAATGAGCAGTTCTTC. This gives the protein CASSQDGLGPYNEQFF.

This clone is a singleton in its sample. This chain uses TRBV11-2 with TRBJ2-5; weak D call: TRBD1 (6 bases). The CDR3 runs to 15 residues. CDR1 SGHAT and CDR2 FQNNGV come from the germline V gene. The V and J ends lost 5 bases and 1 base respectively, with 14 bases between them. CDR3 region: CASSLDSGPQETQYF. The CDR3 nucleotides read TGTGCCAGCAGCCTGGACAGTGGTCCCCAAGAGACCCAGTACTTC.

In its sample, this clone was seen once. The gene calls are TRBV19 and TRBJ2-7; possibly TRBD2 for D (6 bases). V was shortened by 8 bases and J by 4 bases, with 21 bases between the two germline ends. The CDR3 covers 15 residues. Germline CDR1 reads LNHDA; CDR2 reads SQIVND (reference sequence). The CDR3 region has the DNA TGTGCCAGTGGGTCGGGAGACTGCATCGTATACGAGCAGTACGTC. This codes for CASGSGDCIVYEQYV.

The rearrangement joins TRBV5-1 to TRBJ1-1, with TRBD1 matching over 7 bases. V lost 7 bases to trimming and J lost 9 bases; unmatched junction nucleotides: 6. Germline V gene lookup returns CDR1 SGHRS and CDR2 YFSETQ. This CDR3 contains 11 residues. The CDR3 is CASHGDSQAFF. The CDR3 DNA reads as TGCGCCAGCCACGGGGACAGCCAAGCTTTCTTT.

The CDR3 DNA reads as TGTGCCAGCAGCCAGGGGGCGCGCACTGAAGCTTTCTTT. It yields the protein CASSQGARTEAFF. The J gene is TRBJ1-1, the V gene TRBV3-1 (or the pseudogene TRBV3-2), with D possibly being TRBD1 (6 bases). Germline lookup yields CDR1 LGHDT and CDR2 YNNKEL (reference sequence). V lost 3 bases and J 4 bases, leaving 9 bases between the germline ends. This CDR3 has 13 residues.

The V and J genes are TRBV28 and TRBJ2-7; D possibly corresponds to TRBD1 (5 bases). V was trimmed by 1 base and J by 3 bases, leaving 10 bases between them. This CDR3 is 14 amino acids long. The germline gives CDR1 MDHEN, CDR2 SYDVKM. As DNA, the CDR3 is TGTGCCAGCAGTTTATTGTACAGGAACTACGAGCAGTACTTC. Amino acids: CASSLLYRNYEQYF.

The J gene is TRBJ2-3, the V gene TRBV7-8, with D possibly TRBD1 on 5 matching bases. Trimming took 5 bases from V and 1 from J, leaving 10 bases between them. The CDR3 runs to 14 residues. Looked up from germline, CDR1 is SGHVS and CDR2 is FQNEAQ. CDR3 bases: TGTGCCAGCAGCGTGGACATCCGCACAGATACGCAGTATTTT. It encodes CASSVDIRTDTQYF.

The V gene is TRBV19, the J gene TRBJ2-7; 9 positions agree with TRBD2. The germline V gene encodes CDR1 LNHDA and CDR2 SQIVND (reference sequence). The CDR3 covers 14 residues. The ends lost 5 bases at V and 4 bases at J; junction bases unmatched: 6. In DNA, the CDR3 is TGTGCCAGTAGTGATAGCGGGGGCCGTTACGAGCAGTACTTC. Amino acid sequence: CASSDSGGRYEQYF.

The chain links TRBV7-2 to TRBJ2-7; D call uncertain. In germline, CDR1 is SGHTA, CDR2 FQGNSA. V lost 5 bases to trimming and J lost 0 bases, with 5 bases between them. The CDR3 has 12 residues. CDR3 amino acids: CASSPNSYEQYF. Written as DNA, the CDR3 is TGTGCCAGCAGCCCCAACTCCTACGAGCAGTACTTC. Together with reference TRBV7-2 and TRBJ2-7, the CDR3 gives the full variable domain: GAGVSQSPSNKVTEKGKDVELRCDPISGHTALYWYRQSLGQGLEFLIYFQGNSAPDKSGLPSDRFSAERTGGSVSTLTIQRTQQEDSAVYLCASSPNSYEQYFGPGTRLTVT.

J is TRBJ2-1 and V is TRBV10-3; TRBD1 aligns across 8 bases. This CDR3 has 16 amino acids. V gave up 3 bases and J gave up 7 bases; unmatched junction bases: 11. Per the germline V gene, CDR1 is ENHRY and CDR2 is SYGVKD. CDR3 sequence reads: CAISDPRTGSDNEQFF. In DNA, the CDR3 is TGTGCCATCAGTGATCCCCGGACAGGGTCGGATAATGAGCAGTTCTTC.

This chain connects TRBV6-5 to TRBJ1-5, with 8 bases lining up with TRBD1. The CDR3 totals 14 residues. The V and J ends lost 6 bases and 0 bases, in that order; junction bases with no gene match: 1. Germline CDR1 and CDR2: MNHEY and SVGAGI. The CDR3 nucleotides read TGTGCCAGCAGGGGACAGGTTAGCAATCAGCCCCAGCATTTT. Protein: CASRGQVSNQPQHF.

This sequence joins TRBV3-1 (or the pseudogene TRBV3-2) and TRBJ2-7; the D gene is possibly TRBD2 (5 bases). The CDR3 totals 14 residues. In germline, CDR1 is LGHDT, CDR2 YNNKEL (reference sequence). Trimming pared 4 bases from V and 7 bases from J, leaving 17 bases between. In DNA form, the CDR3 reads TGTGCCAGCAGCCTAAGTGGGCCCGAGGGAGAGCAGTACGTC. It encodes CASSLSGPEGEQYV.

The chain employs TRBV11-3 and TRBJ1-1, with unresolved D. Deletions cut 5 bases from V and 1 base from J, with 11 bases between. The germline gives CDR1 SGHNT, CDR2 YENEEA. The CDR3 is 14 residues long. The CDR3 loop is CASSPRVTNTEAFF. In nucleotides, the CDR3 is TGTGCCAGCAGCCCGAGGGTAACGAACACTGAAGCTTTCTTT.

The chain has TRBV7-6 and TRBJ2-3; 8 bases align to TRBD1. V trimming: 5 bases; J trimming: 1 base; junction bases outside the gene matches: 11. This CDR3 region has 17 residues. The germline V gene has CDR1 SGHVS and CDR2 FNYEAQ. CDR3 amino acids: CASSKRQGISGTDTQYF. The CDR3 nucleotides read TGTGCCAGCAGCAAACGACAGGGGATATCTGGCACAGATACGCAGTATTTT.

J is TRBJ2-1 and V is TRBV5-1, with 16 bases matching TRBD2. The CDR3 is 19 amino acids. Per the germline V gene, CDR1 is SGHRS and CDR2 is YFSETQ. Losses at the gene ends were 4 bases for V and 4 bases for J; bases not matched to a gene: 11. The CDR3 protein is CASSRGTSGGAMEYNEQFF. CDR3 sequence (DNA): TGCGCCAGCAGCAGAGGGACTAGCGGGGGGGCAATGGAGTACAATGAGCAGTTCTTC.

CDR3 amino acids: CASSIGLAGTLAVDEQFF. The CDR3 DNA sequence: TGTGCCAGCAGCATCGGACTAGCGGGGACCCTAGCGGTGGATGAGCAGTTCTTC. The chain combines TRBV5-8 with TRBJ2-1, with 12 bases fitting TRBD2. Germline CDR1 SGHTS, CDR2 YDEGEE. CDR3 size: 18 residues. Losses at the gene ends were 4 bases for V and 8 bases for J; bases not matched to a gene: 16.

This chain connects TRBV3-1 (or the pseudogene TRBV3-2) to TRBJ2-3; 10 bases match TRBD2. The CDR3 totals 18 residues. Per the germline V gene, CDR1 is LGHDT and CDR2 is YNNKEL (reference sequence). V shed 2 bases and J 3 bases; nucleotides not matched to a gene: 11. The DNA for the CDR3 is TGTGCCAGCAGCCAAAGGCAATGGGGGACTAGCGTAACAGATACGCAGTATTTT. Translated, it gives CASSQRQWGTSVTDTQYF.

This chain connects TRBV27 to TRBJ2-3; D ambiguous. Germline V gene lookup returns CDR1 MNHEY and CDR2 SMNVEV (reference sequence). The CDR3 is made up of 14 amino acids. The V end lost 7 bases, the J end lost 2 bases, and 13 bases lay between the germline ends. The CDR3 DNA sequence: TGTGCCAGCACCCGAGCCGCCCTCACAGATACGCAGTATTTT. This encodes CASTRAALTDTQYF.